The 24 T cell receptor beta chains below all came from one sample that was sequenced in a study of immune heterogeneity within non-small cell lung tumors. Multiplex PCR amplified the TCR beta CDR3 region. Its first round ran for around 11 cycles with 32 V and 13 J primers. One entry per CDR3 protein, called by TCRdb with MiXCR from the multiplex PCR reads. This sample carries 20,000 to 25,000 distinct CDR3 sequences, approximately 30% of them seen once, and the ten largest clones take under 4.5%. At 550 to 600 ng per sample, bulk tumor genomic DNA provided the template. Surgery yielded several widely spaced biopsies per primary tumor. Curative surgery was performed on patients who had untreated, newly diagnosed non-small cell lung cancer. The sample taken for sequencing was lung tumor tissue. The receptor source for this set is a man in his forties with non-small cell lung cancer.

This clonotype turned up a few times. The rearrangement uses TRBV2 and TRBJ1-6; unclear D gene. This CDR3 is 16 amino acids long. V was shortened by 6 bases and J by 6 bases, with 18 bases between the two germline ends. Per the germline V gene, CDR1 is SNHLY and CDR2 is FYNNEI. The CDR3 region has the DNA TGTGCCAGCAGAGAAAAGAGGGTGTTGGGTAATTCACCCCTCCACTTT. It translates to CASREKRVLGNSPLHF.

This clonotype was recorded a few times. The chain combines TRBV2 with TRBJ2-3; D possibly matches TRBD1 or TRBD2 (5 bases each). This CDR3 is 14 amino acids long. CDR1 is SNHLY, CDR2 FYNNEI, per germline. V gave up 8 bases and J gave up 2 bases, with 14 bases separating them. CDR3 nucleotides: TGTGCCAGCGCCGTTGGGGGTTTCACAGATACGCAGTATTTT. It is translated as CASAVGGFTDTQYF.

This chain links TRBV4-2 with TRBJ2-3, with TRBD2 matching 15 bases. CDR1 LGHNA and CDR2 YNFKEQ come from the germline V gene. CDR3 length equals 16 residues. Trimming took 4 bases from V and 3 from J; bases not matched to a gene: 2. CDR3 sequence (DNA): TGTGCCAGCAGCCCCGGGACTAGCGGGAGGACAGATACGCAGTATTTT. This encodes CASSPGTSGRTDTQYF.

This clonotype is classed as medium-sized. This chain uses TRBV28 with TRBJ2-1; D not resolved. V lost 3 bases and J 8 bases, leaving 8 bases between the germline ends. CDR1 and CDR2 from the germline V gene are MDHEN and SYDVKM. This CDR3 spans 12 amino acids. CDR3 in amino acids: CASSFINDEQFF. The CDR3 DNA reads TGTGCCAGCAGTTTCATAAACGATGAGCAGTTCTTC.

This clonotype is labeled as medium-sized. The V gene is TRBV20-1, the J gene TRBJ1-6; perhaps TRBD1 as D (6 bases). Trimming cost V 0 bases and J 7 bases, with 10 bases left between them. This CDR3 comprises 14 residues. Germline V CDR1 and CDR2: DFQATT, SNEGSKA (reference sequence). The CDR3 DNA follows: TGCAGTGCTAGAGATGGGGGGCCGAATTCACCCCTCCACTTT. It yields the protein CSARDGGPNSPLHF.

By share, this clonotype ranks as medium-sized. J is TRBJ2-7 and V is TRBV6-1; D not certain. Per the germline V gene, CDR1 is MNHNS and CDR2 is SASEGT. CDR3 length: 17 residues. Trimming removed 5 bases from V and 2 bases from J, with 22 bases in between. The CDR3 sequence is CASSYSVGGVSTYEQYF. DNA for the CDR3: TGTGCCAGCAGTTACTCCGTGGGCGGAGTATCAACCTACGAGCAGTACTTC.

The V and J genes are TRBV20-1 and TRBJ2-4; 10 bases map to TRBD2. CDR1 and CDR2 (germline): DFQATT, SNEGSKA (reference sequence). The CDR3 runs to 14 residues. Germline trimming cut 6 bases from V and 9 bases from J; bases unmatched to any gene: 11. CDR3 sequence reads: CSAYSAGGPVIQYF. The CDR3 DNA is TGCAGTGCGTATTCAGCGGGAGGGCCCGTCATTCAGTACTTC.

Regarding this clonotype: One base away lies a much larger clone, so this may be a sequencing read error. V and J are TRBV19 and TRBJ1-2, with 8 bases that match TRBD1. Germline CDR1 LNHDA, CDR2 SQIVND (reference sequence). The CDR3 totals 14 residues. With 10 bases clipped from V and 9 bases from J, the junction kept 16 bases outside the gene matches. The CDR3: CATTNGQGIFSYTF. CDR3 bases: TGTGCCACCACAAACGGACAGGGAATTTTTAGCTACACCTTC.

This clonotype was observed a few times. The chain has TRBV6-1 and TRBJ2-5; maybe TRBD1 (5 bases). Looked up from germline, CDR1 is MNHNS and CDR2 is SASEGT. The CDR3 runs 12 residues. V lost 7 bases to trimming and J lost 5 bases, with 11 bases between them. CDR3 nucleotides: TGTGCCAGCAAAACAGGACGGGAGACCCAGTACTTC. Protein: CASKTGRETQYF.

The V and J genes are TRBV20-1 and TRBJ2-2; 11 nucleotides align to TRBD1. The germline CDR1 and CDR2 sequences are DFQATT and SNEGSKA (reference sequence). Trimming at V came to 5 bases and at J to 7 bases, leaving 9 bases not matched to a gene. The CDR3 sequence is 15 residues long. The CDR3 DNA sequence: TGCAGTGCTTTAGAAGGACAGGGGGCTGGCGGGGAGCTGTTTTTT. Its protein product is CSALEGQGAGGELFF.

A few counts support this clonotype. CDR3 protein: CAWAYVREQFF. The DNA for the CDR3 is TGTGCCTGGGCCTACGTCCGGGAGCAGTTCTTC. This chain links TRBV30 with TRBJ2-1; no firm D call. Germline lookup yields CDR1 GTSNPN and CDR2 SVGIG (reference sequence). V lost 5 bases to trimming and J lost 10 bases, with 12 bases between them. The CDR3 extends over 11 amino acids.

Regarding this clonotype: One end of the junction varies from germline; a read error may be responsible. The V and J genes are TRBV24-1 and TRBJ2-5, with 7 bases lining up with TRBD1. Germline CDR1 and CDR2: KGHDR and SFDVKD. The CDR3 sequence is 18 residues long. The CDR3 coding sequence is TGTGCCACCAGTGATTTCGGGCTGTCGGACAGGAGCCAAGAGACCCACTACTTC. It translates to CATSDFGLSDRSQETHYF.

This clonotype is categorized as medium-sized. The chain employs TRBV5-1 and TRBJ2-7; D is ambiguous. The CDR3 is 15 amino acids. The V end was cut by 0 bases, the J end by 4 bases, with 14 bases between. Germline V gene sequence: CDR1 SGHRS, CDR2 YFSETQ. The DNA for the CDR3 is TGCGCCAGCAGCTTGGGGCCCCCGAACCAATACGAGCAGTACTTC. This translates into CASSLGPPNQYEQYF. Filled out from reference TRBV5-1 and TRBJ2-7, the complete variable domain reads KAGVTQTPRYLIKTRGQQVTLSCSPISGHRSVSWYQQTPGQGLQFLFEYFSETQRNKGNFPGRFSGRQFSNSRSEMNVSTLELGDSALYLCASSLGPPNQYEQYFGPGTRLTVT.

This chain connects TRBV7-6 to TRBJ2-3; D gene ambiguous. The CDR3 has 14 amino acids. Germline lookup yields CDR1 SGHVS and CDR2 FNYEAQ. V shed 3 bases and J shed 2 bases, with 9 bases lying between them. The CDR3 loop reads CASSFRNTTDTQYF. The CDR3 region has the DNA TGTGCCAGCAGCTTTAGGAATACCACAGATACGCAGTATTTT. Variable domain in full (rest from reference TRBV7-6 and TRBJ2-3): GAGVSQSPRYKVTKRGQDVALRCDPISGHVSLYWYRQALGQGPEFLTYFNYEAQQDKSGLPNDRFSAERPEGSISTLTIQRTEQRDSAMYRCASSFRNTTDTQYFGPGTRLTVL.

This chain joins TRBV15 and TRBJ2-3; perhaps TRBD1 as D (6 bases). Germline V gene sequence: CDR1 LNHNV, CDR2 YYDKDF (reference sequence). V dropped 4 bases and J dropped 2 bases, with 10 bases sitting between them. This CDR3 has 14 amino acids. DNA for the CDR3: TGTGCCACCAGCATTACAGGGTTCACAGATACGCAGTATTTT. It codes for CATSITGFTDTQYF.

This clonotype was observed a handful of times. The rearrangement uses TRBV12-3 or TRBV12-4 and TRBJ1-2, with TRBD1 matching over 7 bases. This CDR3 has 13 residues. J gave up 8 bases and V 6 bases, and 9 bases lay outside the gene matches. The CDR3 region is CASRTQGSGGYTF. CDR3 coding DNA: TGTGCCAGCAGGACACAGGGGAGTGGGGGCTACACCTTC.

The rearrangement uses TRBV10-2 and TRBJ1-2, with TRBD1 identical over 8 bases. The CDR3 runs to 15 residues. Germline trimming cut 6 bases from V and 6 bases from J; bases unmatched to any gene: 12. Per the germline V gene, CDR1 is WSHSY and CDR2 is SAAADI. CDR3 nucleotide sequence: TGCGCCAGCAGGGATACAGGGGGGGCTCTCCATGGCTACACCTTC. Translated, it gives CASRDTGGALHGYTF.

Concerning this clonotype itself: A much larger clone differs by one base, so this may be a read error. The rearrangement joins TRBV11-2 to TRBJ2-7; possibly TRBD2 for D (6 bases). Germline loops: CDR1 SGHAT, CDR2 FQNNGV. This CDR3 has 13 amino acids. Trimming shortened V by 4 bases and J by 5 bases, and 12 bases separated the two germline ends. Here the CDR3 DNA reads TGTGCCAGCAGCTCACTACTAGCCCACGAGCAGTACTTC. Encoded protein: CASSSLLAHEQYF.

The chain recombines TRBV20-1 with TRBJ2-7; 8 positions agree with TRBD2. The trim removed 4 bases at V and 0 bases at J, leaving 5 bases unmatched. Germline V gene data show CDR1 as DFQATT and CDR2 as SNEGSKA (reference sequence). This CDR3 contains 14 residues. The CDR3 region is CSATGGGSSYEQYF. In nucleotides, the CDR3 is TGCAGTGCTACGGGGGGGGGTAGCTCCTACGAGCAGTACTTC.

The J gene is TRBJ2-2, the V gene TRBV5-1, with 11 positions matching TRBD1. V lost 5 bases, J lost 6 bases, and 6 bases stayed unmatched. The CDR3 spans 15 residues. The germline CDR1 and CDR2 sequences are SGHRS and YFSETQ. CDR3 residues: CASRDGTGGPGELFF. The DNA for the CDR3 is TGCGCCAGCAGGGATGGGACAGGGGGTCCCGGGGAGCTGTTTTTT.

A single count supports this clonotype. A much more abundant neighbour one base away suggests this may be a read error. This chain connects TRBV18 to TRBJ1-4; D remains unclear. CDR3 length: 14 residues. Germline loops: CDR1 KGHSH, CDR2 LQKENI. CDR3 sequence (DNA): TGTGCCAGCTCACCCACGGGTGGTAATGAAAAACTGTCTTTT. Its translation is CASSPTGGNEKLSF.

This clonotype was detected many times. DNA for the CDR3: TGCAGTGCTCTAGCGGCAACCTACAATGAGCAGTTCTTC. Protein product: CSALAATYNEQFF. The chain is built from TRBV20-1 and TRBJ2-1, with TRBD2 identical over 7 bases. The CDR3 contains 13 residues. J was trimmed by 2 bases and V by 5 bases; bases with no gene match: 3. The germline V gene has CDR1 DFQATT and CDR2 SNEGSKA (reference sequence).

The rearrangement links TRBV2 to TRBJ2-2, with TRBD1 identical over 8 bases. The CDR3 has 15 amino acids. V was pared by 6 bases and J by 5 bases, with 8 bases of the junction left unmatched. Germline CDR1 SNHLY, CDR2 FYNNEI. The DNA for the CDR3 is TGTGCCAGCAGCGGGACAGGAGTTGGGACCGGGGAGCTGTTTTTT. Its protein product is CASSGTGVGTGELFF.

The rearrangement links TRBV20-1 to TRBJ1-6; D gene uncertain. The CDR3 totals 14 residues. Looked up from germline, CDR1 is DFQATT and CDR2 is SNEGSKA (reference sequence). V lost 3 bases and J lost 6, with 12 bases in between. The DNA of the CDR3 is TGCAGTGCTAGTCTGGCTAGAGCTAATTCACCCCTCCACTTT. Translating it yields CSASLARANSPLHF.